The 30 T cell receptor beta chains in this list originate from one sample, sequenced in a study of CD8 T cells in ankylosing spondylitis. Each CDR3 protein is one row after TCRdb ran MiXCR on the 5' RACE reads. The sample yields some 270,000 distinct CDR3 sequences, about 18% seen once. Source material: blood, either unsorted or a sorted T cell fraction (not recorded which). These receptors all come from a male donor with ankylosing spondylitis or in good health (not recorded which).

This clonotype was recorded a few times. In DNA form, the CDR3 reads TGCAGTGCTATCATTCTGGAGACCCAGTACTTC. It yields the protein CSAIILETQYF. The chain has TRBV20-1 and TRBJ2-5, with D uncertain. The CDR3 is 11 residues long. Per the germline V gene, CDR1 is DFQATT and CDR2 is SNEGSKA (reference sequence). V was shortened by 4 bases and J by 5 bases, with 8 bases between the two germline ends.

The chain employs TRBV4-3 and TRBJ2-1; 10 bases line up with TRBD2. Germline CDR1 and CDR2: LGHNA and YSLEER. This CDR3 region has 16 residues. The V segment lost 0 bases and the J segment 9 bases; nucleotides outside the gene matches: 8. In DNA, the CDR3 is TGCGCCAGCAGCCAAGATTTGCTAGCGGGAGAGGGTGAGCAGTTCTTC. This gives the protein CASSQDLLAGEGEQFF.

Ten or more counts support this clonotype. V and J are TRBV7-2 and TRBJ2-1; 12 nucleotides align to TRBD2. CDR1 and CDR2 (germline): SGHTA, FQGNSA. J gave up 6 bases and V 0 bases, and 3 bases lay outside the gene matches. The length of the CDR3 is 16 residues. CDR3: CASSLAGTSGLNEQFF. CDR3 nucleotide sequence: TGTGCCAGCAGCTTAGCCGGGACTAGCGGGCTCAATGAGCAGTTCTTC.

The V gene is TRBV29-1, the J gene TRBJ2-7, with D perhaps matching TRBD2 (6 bases). Germline V gene sequence: CDR1 SQVTM, CDR2 ANQGSEA. Trimming removed 7 bases from V and 1 base from J, with 14 bases in between. This CDR3 region has 13 residues. The CDR3 DNA reads TGCAGCGCCGGGACTGGAGGATCCTACGAGCAGTACTTC. Residues: CSAGTGGSYEQYF.

This clonotype was counted only a few times. J is TRBJ2-7 and V is TRBV4-1; 8 nucleotides align to TRBD2. Losses at the gene ends were 4 bases for V and 2 bases for J; bases not matched to a gene: 4. The germline V gene encodes CDR1 MGHRA and CDR2 YSYEKL. The CDR3 totals 14 residues. The CDR3 spells CASSLELAAYEQYF. The DNA of the CDR3 is TGCGCCAGCAGCCTCGAACTAGCGGCCTACGAGCAGTACTTC.

This chain links TRBV5-1 with TRBJ2-2; D gene ambiguous. V was trimmed by 4 bases and J by 4 bases, leaving 14 bases between them. Germline V gene data show CDR1 as SGHRS and CDR2 as YFSETQ. This CDR3 comprises 15 residues. In DNA form, the CDR3 reads TGCGCCAGCAGCCAAAATATTTACCTCACCGGGGAGCTGTTTTTT. As protein: CASSQNIYLTGELFF. Full variable domain (missing parts from reference TRBV5-1 and TRBJ2-2): KAGVTQTPRYLIKTRGQQVTLSCSPISGHRSVSWYQQTPGQGLQFLFEYFSETQRNKGNFPGRFSGRQFSNSRSEMNVSTLELGDSALYLCASSQNIYLTGELFFGEGSRLTVL.

Only a few counts were recorded for this clonotype. The chain carries TRBV7-2 and TRBJ1-5; D unclear. The CDR3 is 13 amino acids. Trimming shortened V by 5 bases and J by 0 bases, and 5 bases separated the two germline ends. The V gene's germline CDR1 is SGHTA and CDR2 FQGNSA. The CDR3 protein is CASSPASNQPQHF. The DNA for the CDR3 is TGTGCCAGCAGCCCCGCTAGCAATCAGCCCCAGCATTTT.

In its sample, this clonotype was seen a few times. This sequence joins TRBV7-9 and TRBJ2-7; D possibly matches TRBD1 or TRBD2 (5 bases each). Per the germline V gene, CDR1 is SEHNR and CDR2 is FQNEAQ (reference sequence). Trimming stripped 4 bases from V and 2 bases from J, with 18 bases between. The CDR3 extends over 16 amino acids. The CDR3 spells CASSSGGEEGPYEQYF. CDR3 nucleotides: TGTGCCAGCAGCTCCGGTGGGGAAGAGGGGCCCTACGAGCAGTACTTC.

The V and J genes are TRBV19 and TRBJ2-2, with D hard to call. Germline-derived CDR1 and CDR2 are LNHDA and SQIVND (reference sequence). Trimming cost V 3 bases and J 7 bases, with 3 bases left between them. The CDR3 sequence is 11 residues long. In DNA, the CDR3 is TGTGCCAGTAGTATCAACGGGGAGCTGTTTTTT. It is translated as CASSINGELFF.

The chain couples TRBV29-1 to TRBJ2-1; D may correspond to TRBD1 or TRBD2 (5 bases each). The V and J ends lost 7 bases and 0 bases respectively, with 13 bases between them. This CDR3 spans 14 amino acids. The germline gives CDR1 SQVTM, CDR2 ANQGSEA. CDR3 loop: CSAGTESSYNEQFF. The CDR3 DNA follows: TGCAGCGCTGGGACCGAGAGCTCCTACAATGAGCAGTTCTTC.

There are a few counts of this clonotype. The genes are TRBV7-9 and TRBJ2-5, with 7 positions matching TRBD2. CDR1 and CDR2 (germline): SEHNR, FQNEAQ (reference sequence). This CDR3 comprises 16 residues. Trimming cost V 4 bases and J 1 base; bases outside gene matches: 9. CDR3 nucleotide sequence: TGTGCCAGCAGCTCCATAACAACTAGCGCCCAAGAGACCCAGTACTTC. Protein product: CASSSITTSAQETQYF.

This clonotype was detected a few times. This chain connects TRBV5-1 to TRBJ2-1, with 11 bases lining up with TRBD2. V lost 4 bases to trimming and J lost 8 bases; unmatched junction nucleotides: 8. The CDR3 spans 15 residues. The germline CDR1 and CDR2 sequences are SGHRS and YFSETQ. CDR3 DNA sequence: TGCGCCAGCAGCCAGATGACTAGCGGGATTTATGAGCAGTTCTTC. It yields the protein CASSQMTSGIYEQFF. Complete variable domain (other parts from reference TRBV5-1 and TRBJ2-1): KAGVTQTPRYLIKTRGQQVTLSCSPISGHRSVSWYQQTPGQGLQFLFEYFSETQRNKGNFPGRFSGRQFSNSRSEMNVSTLELGDSALYLCASSQMTSGIYEQFFGPGTRLTVL.

The chain recombines TRBV24-1 with TRBJ2-7; 9 nucleotides agree with TRBD2. J gave up 2 bases and V 4 bases, and 17 bases lay outside the gene matches. In germline, CDR1 is KGHDR, CDR2 SFDVKD. CDR3 length equals 19 residues. The DNA for the CDR3 is TGTGCCACCAGTGACTACCCCGGGGGTAGCGGGAGAGGGACCTACGAGCAGTACTTC. Protein product: CATSDYPGGSGRGTYEQYF.

The genes are TRBV27 and TRBJ2-1; perhaps TRBD1 as D (5 bases). This CDR3 contains 12 residues. Trimming removed 5 bases from V and 9 bases from J, with 11 bases in between. Per the germline V gene, CDR1 is MNHEY and CDR2 is SMNVEV (reference sequence). The CDR3: CASSAAGFEQFF. The CDR3 DNA follows: TGTGCCAGCAGTGCAGCAGGGTTTGAGCAGTTCTTC.

In this sample, this clonotype turned up a few times. The chain's CDR3 is CASRDLAGAPTDTQYF. In DNA, the CDR3 is TGTGCCAGCAGGGACCTCGCGGGGGCACCCACAGATACGCAGTATTTT. This chain uses TRBV6-1 with TRBJ2-3; a weak D match, TRBD2 (7 bases). Germline V gives CDR1 MNHNS, CDR2 SASEGT. The CDR3 length is 16 residues. With 6 bases removed from V and 2 bases from J, the gap between germline ends came to 18 bases.

This rearrangement joins TRBV4-3 to TRBJ2-2; the D is unclear. The CDR3 contains 15 residues. V was shortened by 1 base and J by 0 bases, with 6 bases between the two germline ends. Per germline, CDR1 LGHNA and CDR2 YSLEER. Written as DNA, the CDR3 is TGCGCCAGCAGCCAAGGGGCCACGAACACCGGGGAGCTGTTTTTT. Its protein is CASSQGATNTGELFF.

This clonotype showed up just a few times. V gene TRBV12-3 or TRBV12-4 combines with J gene TRBJ2-2; TRBD2 might be the D (5 bases). This CDR3 spans 14 amino acids. Trimming removed 3 bases from V and 4 bases from J, with 9 bases in between. Here the CDR3 DNA reads TGTGCCAGCAGTTTGGGCGGGTCCACCGGGGAGCTGTTTTTT. Encoded protein: CASSLGGSTGELFF.

The chain recombines TRBV10-2 with TRBJ2-5; D not resolved. The CDR3 contains 13 residues. Trimming stripped 3 bases from V and 1 base from J, with 6 bases between. Germline lookup yields CDR1 WSHSY and CDR2 SAAADI. CDR3 loop: CASSENSQETQYF. CDR3 coding DNA: TGCGCCAGCAGTGAAAACAGCCAAGAGACCCAGTACTTC.

This clonotype was counted only a few times. This chain connects TRBV7-6 to TRBJ2-7; the D gene is possibly TRBD2 (5 bases). Trimming took off 0 bases at V and 2 bases at J, with 11 bases between the two ends. Germline CDR1 SGHVS, CDR2 FNYEAQ. The length of the CDR3 is 15 residues. CDR3 residues: CASSLAGGLTYEQYF. The CDR3 DNA follows: TGTGCCAGCAGCTTAGCGGGCGGGTTAACCTACGAGCAGTACTTC. Variable domain in full (rest from reference TRBV7-6 and TRBJ2-7): GAGVSQSPRYKVTKRGQDVALRCDPISGHVSLYWYRQALGQGPEFLTYFNYEAQQDKSGLPNDRFSAERPEGSISTLTIQRTEQRDSAMYRCASSLAGGLTYEQYFGPGTRLTVT.

This clonotype occurred a few times. The chain has TRBV12-3 or TRBV12-4 and TRBJ2-1; no reliable D call. The CDR3 loop spans 13 amino acids. V lost 3 bases and J lost 8, with 11 bases in between. The CDR3 reads CASSFNSVYEQFF. The CDR3 DNA follows: TGTGCCAGCAGTTTTAACAGTGTTTATGAGCAGTTCTTC.

This clonotype was detected only once. This chain connects TRBV12-5 to TRBJ2-7; D possibly corresponds to TRBD1 (7 bases). The length of the CDR3 is 15 residues. Germline lookup yields CDR1 LGHNT and CDR2 FRNRAP. The V gene lost 1 base and the J gene lost 3 bases, with 13 bases spanning the gap. The CDR3 spells CASGLGQGEVYEQYF. CDR3 DNA sequence: TGTGCTAGTGGTTTGGGGCAGGGGGAGGTCTACGAGCAGTACTTC. The full variable domain, rest sourced from reference TRBV12-5 and TRBJ2-7, is DARVTQTPRHKVTEMGQEVTMRCQPILGHNTVFWYRQTMMQGLELLAYFRNRAPLDDSGMPKDRFSAEMPDATLATLKIQPSEPRDSAVYFCASGLGQGEVYEQYFGPGTRLTVT.

This clonotype has just a few counts. This chain links TRBV7-8 with TRBJ2-7, with a possible D match to TRBD2 (6 bases). With 1 base removed from V and 0 bases from J, the gap between germline ends came to 13 bases. CDR3 length equals 16 residues. The germline gives CDR1 SGHVS, CDR2 FQNEAQ. CDR3 protein: CASSLDVAEFSYEQYF. CDR3 nucleotide sequence: TGTGCCAGCAGCTTAGATGTAGCGGAATTCTCCTACGAGCAGTACTTC.

The chain has TRBV4-2 and TRBJ2-2, with TRBD2 matching 7 bases. The CDR3 spans 17 residues. J lost 2 bases, V lost 0 bases, and 6 bases had no gene match. Per the germline V gene, CDR1 is LGHNA and CDR2 is YNFKEQ. The CDR3 region has the DNA TGTGCCAGCAGCCAAGAAGGTCCTAGCGGTAACACCGGGGAGCTGTTTTTT. The encoded protein is CASSQEGPSGNTGELFF.

This clonotype turned up a few times. V and J are TRBV5-1 and TRBJ1-1, with 10 bases aligning to TRBD1. This CDR3 comprises 18 residues. Germline assignment: CDR1 SGHRS and CDR2 YFSETQ. The trim removed 3 bases at V and 3 bases at J, leaving 14 bases unmatched. The DNA for the CDR3 is TGCGCCAGCAGCTGGGATCACTCGACAGGGGGCCGCGACACTGAAGCTTTCTTT. Residues: CASSWDHSTGGRDTEAFF. Full variable domain (remainder filled in from reference TRBV5-1 and TRBJ1-1): KAGVTQTPRYLIKTRGQQVTLSCSPISGHRSVSWYQQTPGQGLQFLFEYFSETQRNKGNFPGRFSGRQFSNSRSEMNVSTLELGDSALYLCASSWDHSTGGRDTEAFFGQGTRLTVV.

This clonotype was seen at least ten times. The rearrangement joins TRBV6-5 to TRBJ2-7; 9 positions agree with TRBD1. Looked up from germline, CDR1 is MNHEY and CDR2 is SVGAGI. The CDR3 is 14 amino acids. With 2 bases clipped from V and 3 bases from J, the junction kept 2 bases outside the gene matches. CDR3 protein: CASSYGTGIYEQYF. CDR3 DNA: TGTGCCAGCAGTTACGGGACAGGGATCTACGAGCAGTACTTC.

This chain joins TRBV5-1 and TRBJ1-2; TRBD1 aligns across 8 bases. This CDR3 contains 17 residues. V trimming: 4 bases; J trimming: 3 bases; junction bases outside the gene matches: 14. Germline CDR1 and CDR2: SGHRS and YFSETQ. The CDR3 nucleotides are TGCGCCAGCAGCACCCGACAGGGGTTCTTTGATCACTATGGCTACACCTTC. Translation gives CASSTRQGFFDHYGYTF.

This clonotype was seen a handful of times. The chain links TRBV20-1 to TRBJ2-1; perhaps TRBD2 as D (6 bases). This CDR3 comprises 13 residues. Germline loops: CDR1 DFQATT, CDR2 SNEGSKA (reference sequence). The V end lost 3 bases, the J end lost 6 bases, and 12 bases lay between the germline ends. This CDR3 reads CSARGGIGNEQFF. The CDR3 DNA reads as TGCAGTGCTAGGGGCGGGATTGGCAATGAGCAGTTCTTC.

In this sample, this clonotype turned up a few times. The genes are TRBV11-2 and TRBJ2-5, with 9 nucleotides matching TRBD2. With V trimmed by 1 base and J by 5 bases, 5 bases remained unmatched. The CDR3 extends over 15 amino acids. The germline V gene encodes CDR1 SGHAT and CDR2 FQNNGV. CDR3 sequence reads: CASSLVAGGLETQYF. The CDR3 DNA is TGTGCCAGCAGCTTAGTTGCGGGAGGGCTCGAGACCCAGTACTTC.

This rearrangement joins TRBV29-1 to TRBJ2-1; D unresolved. Germline-derived CDR1 and CDR2 are SQVTM and ANQGSEA. Between the trimmed V and J ends, which lost 3 bases and 8 bases, there was a span of 17 bases. The CDR3 length is 14 residues. In nucleotides, the CDR3 is TGCAGCGTTGAGGCCGGGCCGACTGCGGATGAGCAGTTCTTC. It codes for CSVEAGPTADEQFF.

This clonotype was counted only a few times. The genes are TRBV4-1 and TRBJ2-1, with 12 bases matching TRBD2. The germline CDR1 and CDR2 sequences are MGHRA and YSYEKL. After removal of 3 bases from V and 3 bases from J, the junction contained 3 bases not matched to a gene. There are 16 residues in the CDR3. The CDR3 spells CASSHQLAGGYNEQFF. The CDR3 region has the DNA TGCGCCAGCAGCCATCAACTAGCGGGAGGCTACAATGAGCAGTTCTTC.